The 3 T cell receptor beta chains presented below share a single source sample, sequenced in a study of blood T cell repertoires in COVID-19. Measured with immunoSEQ multiplex PCR; TCRdb has only the in-frame clones, and not every one. The sample lists fewer than 250,000 clones; roughly 85% were seen once. Sequencing input: peripheral blood. These receptors were taken from a woman aged 40 to 50 with active or convalescent COVID-19.

This clone was observed once. The V and J genes are TRBV6-5 and TRBJ1-2; 10 positions match TRBD1. The ends lost 2 bases at V and 7 bases at J; junction bases unmatched: 4. Germline V gives CDR1 MNHEY, CDR2 SVGAGI. The CDR3 is made up of 14 amino acids. The DNA for the CDR3 is TGTGCCAGCAGTTACGGACAGGGGGTAGGTGGCTACACCTTC. It translates to CASSYGQGVGGYTF.

The chain couples TRBV6-5 to TRBJ1-5; 9 nucleotides agree with TRBD1. The CDR3 consists of 16 residues. V gave up 2 bases and J gave up 5 bases; unmatched junction bases: 7. Germline values: CDR1 MNHEY, CDR2 SVGAGI. The CDR3, as DNA: TGTGCCAGCAGTTACATTGGGACAGGGTTGGATCAGCCCCAGCATTTT. This sequence encodes CASSYIGTGLDQPQHF.

This clone was observed a single time. DNA for the CDR3: TGTGCCAGCTCAGCTGGGACAGGGGAGAATGAAAAACTGTTTTTT. As protein: CASSAGTGENEKLFF. V and J are TRBV18 and TRBJ1-4, with 10 positions matching TRBD1. The germline V gene encodes CDR1 KGHSH and CDR2 LQKENI. This CDR3 contains 15 residues. J was trimmed by 5 bases and V by 5 bases; bases with no gene match: 5.